Listed below are T cell receptor beta chains from one sample, sequenced in a study of T cells after yellow fever vaccination. TCRdb redid the calling of the 5' RACE reads with MiXCR, one entry per CDR3 protein. The data show 120,000 or so distinct CDR3 sequences, 8.9% seen once. Here the sequenced sample was CD8+ T cells sorted from PBMCs, taken on the day of the yellow fever booster vaccination. These receptors were collected from a man between 18 and 35 years old who received the YFV17D yellow fever vaccine. CDR3s include the opening cysteine and the closing phenylalanine or tryptophan. D genes are given only for firm matches. A row's size may be missing; if present it is once, few, many or a size class.

CDR3 length: 14
clone size: few
V gene: TRBV29-1
J gene: TRBJ1-2
D gene: NA
CDR3 protein: CSVEIWNRNYGYTF
CDR3 DNA: TGCAGCGTTGAAATTTGGAACAGAAACTATGGCTACACCTTC

CDR3 length: 13
clone size: NA
V gene: TRBV6-2/TRBV6-3
J gene: TRBJ1-1
D gene: NA
CDR3 protein: CASSPLQNTEAFF
CDR3 DNA: TGTGCCAGCAGTCCACTCCAGAACACTGAAGCTTTCTTT

CDR3 length: 14
clone size: many
V gene: TRBV7-6
J gene: TRBJ2-6
D gene: NA
CDR3 protein: CASSTRVGANVLTF
CDR3 DNA: TGTGCCAGCAGCACCAGGGTTGGGGCCAACGTCCTGACTTTC

CDR3 length: 14
clone size: NA
V gene: TRBV10-3
J gene: TRBJ2-7
D gene: NA
CDR3 protein: CAISVKTEAYEQYF
CDR3 DNA: TGTGCCATCAGTGTAAAGACAGAGGCCTACGAGCAGTACTTC

CDR3 length: 18
clone size: few
V gene: TRBV18
J gene: TRBJ2-1
D gene: TRBD2
CDR3 protein: CASSPPNSGGRSYNEQFF
CDR3 DNA: TGTGCCAGCTCACCACCGAATAGCGGGGGACGCTCCTACAATGAGCAGTTCTTC

CDR3 length: 17
clone size: NA
V gene: TRBV7-9
J gene: TRBJ1-4
D gene: TRBD1
CDR3 protein: CASSKDRGERANEKLFF
CDR3 DNA: TGTGCCAGCAGCAAGGACAGGGGAGAACGGGCTAATGAAAAACTGTTTTTT

CDR3 length: 14
clone size: few
V gene: TRBV5-4
J gene: TRBJ2-5
D gene: NA
CDR3 protein: CASSLVPSQETQYF
CDR3 DNA: TGTGCCAGCAGCTTGGTACCATCCCAAGAGACCCAGTACTTC

CDR3 length: 15
clone size: many
V gene: TRBV29-1
J gene: TRBJ2-5
D gene: NA
CDR3 protein: CSVEQRGTLQETQYF
CDR3 DNA: TGCAGCGTTGAACAGAGGGGGACTCTCCAAGAGACCCAGTACTTC

CDR3 length: 15
clone size: NA
V gene: TRBV4-3
J gene: TRBJ2-4
D gene: NA
CDR3 protein: CASSLRGLRLDIQYF
CDR3 DNA: TGCGCCAGCAGCCTCAGGGGATTACGGTTGGACATTCAGTACTTC

CDR3 length: 12
clone size: NA
V gene: TRBV6-2/TRBV6-3
J gene: TRBJ2-2
D gene: NA
CDR3 protein: CASSRDTGELFF
CDR3 DNA: TGTGCCAGCAGCAGGGACACCGGGGAGCTGTTTTTT

CDR3 length: 18
clone size: few
V gene: TRBV4-3
J gene: TRBJ1-4
D gene: NA
CDR3 protein: CASSQDLTGMVGNEKLFF
CDR3 DNA: TGCGCCAGCAGCCAAGATCTAACGGGGATGGTGGGTAATGAAAAACTGTTTTTT

CDR3 length: 15
clone size: NA
V gene: TRBV5-6
J gene: TRBJ2-5
D gene: TRBD2
CDR3 protein: CASKATSGGWETQYF
CDR3 DNA: TGTGCCAGCAAGGCGACTAGCGGGGGTTGGGAGACCCAGTACTTC

CDR3 length: 12
clone size: NA
V gene: TRBV5-6
J gene: TRBJ1-2
D gene: NA
CDR3 protein: CASSLLGDGYTF
CDR3 DNA: TGTGCCAGCAGCTTGTTAGGGGATGGCTACACCTTC

CDR3 length: 14
clone size: few
V gene: TRBV12-3/TRBV12-4
J gene: TRBJ1-1
D gene: TRBD1
CDR3 protein: CASRGGTENTEAFF
CDR3 DNA: TGTGCCAGCAGGGGTGGGACAGAGAACACTGAAGCTTTCTTT

CDR3 length: 13
clone size: few
V gene: TRBV6-5
J gene: TRBJ1-2
D gene: NA
CDR3 protein: CASSYSADYGYTF
CDR3 DNA: TGTGCCAGCAGTTACAGCGCAGACTATGGCTACACCTTC

CDR3 length: 15
clone size: NA
V gene: TRBV6-6
J gene: TRBJ1-6
D gene: NA
CDR3 protein: CASSYRVSVDSPLHF
CDR3 DNA: TGTGCCAGCAGTTACAGGGTCTCGGTTGATTCACCCCTCCACTTT

CDR3 length: 13
clone size: NA
V gene: TRBV19
J gene: TRBJ2-1
D gene: TRBD1
CDR3 protein: CASGWDSYNEQFF
CDR3 DNA: TGTGCCAGTGGGTGGGACAGTTACAATGAGCAGTTCTTC

CDR3 length: 13
clone size: few
V gene: TRBV27
J gene: TRBJ2-3
D gene: NA
CDR3 protein: CASSLAPTDTQYF
CDR3 DNA: TGTGCCAGCAGTCTCGCTCCCACAGATACGCAGTATTTT

CDR3 length: 14
clone size: NA
V gene: TRBV5-1
J gene: TRBJ1-1
D gene: TRBD1
CDR3 protein: CASSAGTGIPEAFF
CDR3 DNA: TGCGCCAGCAGCGCCGGGACAGGGATCCCTGAAGCTTTCTTT

CDR3 length: 15
clone size: few
V gene: TRBV4-1
J gene: TRBJ1-3
D gene: NA
CDR3 protein: CASSQDPLAGNTIYF
CDR3 DNA: TGCGCCAGCAGCCAAGACCCGCTGGCAGGAAACACCATATATTTT

CDR3 length: 13
clone size: NA
V gene: TRBV7-3
J gene: TRBJ2-1
D gene: TRBD2
CDR3 protein: CASSVRGGDEQFF
CDR3 DNA: TGTGCCAGCAGCGTTCGGGGGGGCGATGAGCAGTTCTTC

CDR3 length: 16
clone size: NA
V gene: TRBV7-9
J gene: TRBJ1-4
D gene: TRBD1
CDR3 protein: CASSFPRDSATEKLFF
CDR3 DNA: TGTGCCAGCAGCTTCCCCCGGGACAGTGCCACTGAAAAACTGTTTTTT

CDR3 length: 15
clone size: NA
V gene: TRBV15
J gene: TRBJ2-7
D gene: NA
CDR3 protein: CATSTGGEGLSEQYF
CDR3 DNA: TGTGCCACCAGCACGGGCGGGGAAGGGCTAAGCGAGCAGTACTTC

CDR3 length: 16
clone size: NA
V gene: TRBV24-1
J gene: TRBJ1-4
D gene: TRBD1
CDR3 protein: CATSTGQGPTNEKLFF
CDR3 DNA: TGTGCCACCAGTACGGGACAGGGTCCAACTAATGAAAAACTGTTTTTT

CDR3 length: 14
clone size: few
V gene: TRBV7-2
J gene: TRBJ2-7
D gene: NA
CDR3 protein: CASSLVGSSYEQYF
CDR3 DNA: TGTGCCAGCAGCTTAGTTGGCAGCTCCTACGAGCAGTACTTC

CDR3 length: 13
clone size: NA
V gene: TRBV6-2/TRBV6-3
J gene: TRBJ2-7
D gene: NA
CDR3 protein: CASSYTRGDEQYF
CDR3 DNA: TGTGCCAGCAGTTACACCAGGGGCGACGAGCAGTACTTC

CDR3 length: 12
clone size: NA
V gene: TRBV7-2
J gene: TRBJ1-2
D gene: TRBD1
CDR3 protein: CASSIGQGSYTF
CDR3 DNA: TGTGCCAGCAGCATTGGACAGGGCAGCTACACCTTC

CDR3 length: 16
clone size: NA
V gene: TRBV6-5
J gene: TRBJ2-3
D gene: NA
CDR3 protein: CASSYSWGGRADTQYF
CDR3 DNA: TGTGCCAGCAGTTACTCGTGGGGGGGCCGGGCAGATACGCAGTATTTT